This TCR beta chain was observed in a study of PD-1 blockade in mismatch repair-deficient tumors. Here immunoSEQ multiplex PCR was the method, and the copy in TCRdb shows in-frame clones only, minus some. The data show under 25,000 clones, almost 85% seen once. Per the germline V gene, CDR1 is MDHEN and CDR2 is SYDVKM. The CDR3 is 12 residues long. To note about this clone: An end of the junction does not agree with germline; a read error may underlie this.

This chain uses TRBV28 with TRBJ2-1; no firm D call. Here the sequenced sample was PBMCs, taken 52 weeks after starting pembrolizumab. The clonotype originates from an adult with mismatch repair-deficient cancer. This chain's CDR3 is CASSPFYDEQFF. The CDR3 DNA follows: TGTGCCAGCAGTCCCTTCTACGATGAGCAGTTCTTC.